This TCR beta chain is drawn from a study of blood T cell repertoires in COVID-19. Study details: Whether acute or convalescent, the COVID-19 samples came from the United States, Italy and Spain. T cells, B-cell-depleted T cells, or PBMCs supplied cDNA or gDNA.

Original processing methods: Reference gene primers were amplified, and this amplification served to estimate nucleated cell counts. Assay: immunoSEQ multiplex PCR; the TCRdb copy retains only in-frame clones and omits some. V, J and clone size derive from that table, while D and trimming were established from the DNA sequence. Of approximately 260,000 clones detected, 80% to 90% appear once; the ten largest clones hold 8% to 13%. Trimming cost V 0 bases and J 3 bases, with 6 bases left between them. Germline-derived CDR1 and CDR2 are SGDLS and YYNGEE. The CDR3 has 13 residues. The sequenced sample was peripheral blood. This receptor was identified in a woman in her seventies with acute or convalescent COVID-19. The V and J genes are TRBV9 and TRBJ1-2; TRBD1 might be the D (5 bases). The CDR3 is CASSVARDYGYTF. The CDR3 region has the DNA TGTGCCAGCAGCGTAGCCAGGGACTATGGCTACACCTTC.